A selection of T cell receptor beta chains follows, all from one sample in a study of T cell responses to AZD1222 COVID-19 vaccine. The table came from immunoSEQ multiplex PCR; TCRdb's copy has only in-frame clones and leaves some out. The data show about 120,000 clones, about 91% seen once. The input for sequencing was peripheral blood, taken on day 0 of AZD1222 vaccination. These receptor sequences come from an adult in good health. The CDR3 runs from the conserved cysteine through the conserved F or W. D genes are given only for firm matches. Rows give clone size only sometimes, using once, few, many, or a class for an expanded clone.

>NA|TRBV5-4|TRBJ2-1|TRBD2
TGTGCCAGCAGCTCCTATGGACTAGCATTCAATGAGCAGTTCTTC
CASSSYGLAFNEQFF
>NA|TRBV5-1|TRBJ1-2|NA
TGCGCCAGCAGCTTGGGGTCCGACGGTGGCTACACCTTC
CASSLGSDGGYTF
>NA|TRBV5-6|TRBJ2-7|TRBD1
TGTGCCAGCAGCCTCCGGGACAGGCTTGTCTACGAGCAGTACTTC
CASSLRDRLVYEQYF
>NA|TRBV2|TRBJ1-4|NA
TGTGCCAGCAGTGGTGGCATGAGTAATGAAAAACTGTTTTTT
CASSGGMSNEKLFF
>NA|TRBV11-2|TRBJ2-3|TRBD1
TGTGCCAGCAGCTTAGTTGACAGGGGTGAGGATACGCAGTATTTT
CASSLVDRGEDTQYF
>once|TRBV18|TRBJ1-1|NA
TGTGCCAGCGGCGCGGGACCGGGGACTGAAGCTTTCTTT
CASGAGPGTEAFF
>NA|TRBV12-3/TRBV12-4|TRBJ2-2|NA
TGTGCCAGCAGTTTTGTAGACACCGGGGAGCTGTTTTTT
CASSFVDTGELFF
>NA|TRBV6-5|TRBJ2-7|TRBD1
TGTGCCATCGGACAGGGGGGTACCCTCTCCTACGAGCAGTACTTC
CAIGQGGTLSYEQYF
>NA|TRBV4-2|TRBJ1-1|NA
TGTGCCAGCAGCCAAGTCAGGACGGGGAACACTGAAGCTTTCTTT
CASSQVRTGNTEAFF
>NA|TRBV28|TRBJ2-7|TRBD1
TGTGCCACATGGGGACAGGAGACCTACGAGCAGTACTTC
CATWGQETYEQYF
>NA|TRBV6-5|TRBJ1-2|NA
TGTGCCAGCAGCTCCGGGCCCCAGGGCTACACCTTC
CASSSGPQGYTF
>NA|TRBV5-6|TRBJ1-5|NA
TGTGCCAGCGCCTCGGGGGGAGATTATCAGCCCCAGCATTTT
CASASGGDYQPQHF
>NA|TRBV7-3|TRBJ2-6|TRBD1
TGTGCCAGCAGCACAGGGGGTTCTGGGGCCAACGTCCTGACTTTC
CASSTGGSGANVLTF
>few|TRBV6-2/TRBV6-3|TRBJ2-5|NA
TGTGCCAGCAGCCCCCAGGAGACCCAGTACTTC
CASSPQETQYF
>NA|TRBV6-2/TRBV6-3|TRBJ2-7|NA
TGTGCCAGCAGTCCACCGCCGGCCTACGAGCAGTACTTC
CASSPPPAYEQYF
>NA|TRBV6-2/TRBV6-3|TRBJ2-1|TRBD2
TGTGCCAGCGGCCTAGCGGGAAACCTGAGGGAGCAGTTCTTC
CASGLAGNLREQFF
>NA|TRBV10-1|TRBJ2-5|TRBD2
TGCGCCAGCAGTTCTAGCGGCCAAGAGACCCAGTACTTC
CASSSSGQETQYF
>NA|TRBV21-1|TRBJ2-4|NA
TGTGCCAGCAGCAATCCAGCTAGTTGGAGGCCGGGCAAAAACATTCAGTACTTC
CASSNPASWRPGKNIQYF
>NA|TRBV5-8|TRBJ1-1|NA
TGTGCCAGCAGCTTCGGACAAGGACTCAAGATCACTGAAGCTTTCTTT
CASSFGQGLKITEAFF
>once|TRBV5-1|TRBJ1-5|TRBD1
TGCGCCAGCAGCTCAGGACAGGGGCAGCCCCAGCATTTT
CASSSGQGQPQHF
>once|TRBV4-1|TRBJ2-3|NA
TGCGCCAGCAGCCAAGAGGCGGAACGCACAGATACGCAGTATTTT
CASSQEAERTDTQYF
>few|TRBV4-1|TRBJ2-7|NA
TGCGCCAGCAGCCAAGATCCAGGAGTGCTCTACGAGCAGTACTTC
CASSQDPGVLYEQYF
>NA|TRBV10-3|TRBJ2-3|TRBD1
TGTGCCACCCGCAAAACAGGGGGGAGCACAGATACGCAGTATTTT
CATRKTGGSTDTQYF
>NA|TRBV10-3|TRBJ1-2|NA
TGTGCCATCAGTGAGTCGAGGGGGGATGGCTACACCTTC
CAISESRGDGYTF
>NA|TRBV12-3/TRBV12-4|TRBJ1-2|NA
TGTGCCAGCAAAAGACAGGCTAACTATGGCTACACCTTC
CASKRQANYGYTF
>NA|TRBV12-2|TRBJ2-3|NA
TGTGCAAGTCGCTCGAATCAAACCGGGACAACAAGAACCCAGTGCGTGCAGGATACGCAGTATTTT
CASRSNQTGTTRTQCVQDTQYF
>NA|TRBV3-1/TRBV3-2|TRBJ2-2|NA
TGCGCCAGCAGCCCGCGGACCGCAGTAGCCGGGGAGCTGTTTTTT
CASSPRTAVAGELFF
>NA|TRBV19|TRBJ2-5|NA
TGTGCCAGTAGTATGTCCAGGGGAGAGACCCAGTACTTC
CASSMSRGETQYF
>NA|TRBV11-2|TRBJ2-5|NA
TGTGCCAGCAGCTTAGAAGCCGACCCTCCTATGGGGATCGAAGAGACCCAGTACTTC
CASSLEADPPMGIEETQYF
>once|TRBV14|TRBJ2-3|TRBD1
TGTGCCAGCAGCCGGGTACAGGGGCAGTATACGCAGTATTTT
CASSRVQGQYTQYF
>NA|TRBV6-5|TRBJ1-6|NA
TGTGCCAGCAGTTCCCCCAGGGGCTCCTATAATTCACCCCTCCACTTT
CASSSPRGSYNSPLHF